One sample yielded the 4 T cell receptor beta chains listed below, sequenced in a study of T cells in Graves' hyperthyroidism and ophthalmopathy. Researchers amplified the TCR beta CDR3 regions from RNA transcripts. HTBI primers were employed in a first-round RT-PCR of the TCR CDR3. TCRdb used MiXCR to reprocess the multiplex PCR reads, holding one entry per CDR3 protein. Altogether a few hundred thousand distinct CDR3 sequences are present, 14% being singletons, with the ten largest covering over 11%. The sample consisted of blood. Receptors originate from a woman in her 40s with Graves' hyperthyroidism.

This clonotype was picked up a small number of times. The chain couples TRBV5-1 to TRBJ1-3, with D hard to call. The CDR3 is made up of 13 amino acids. Trimming shortened V by 8 bases and J by 9 bases, and 18 bases separated the two germline ends. From germline, CDR1 is SGHRS and CDR2 YFSETQ. This CDR3 is CASTEQPGGTIYF. The CDR3, as DNA: TGCGCCAGTACCGAACAACCTGGAGGCACCATATATTTT.

At least ten counts were recorded for this clonotype. This chain connects TRBV3-1 to TRBJ2-2; 8 nucleotides line up with TRBD2. The germline CDR1 and CDR2 sequences are LGHDT and YNNKEL (reference sequence). Losses at the gene ends were 4 bases for V and 1 base for J; bases not matched to a gene: 14. The CDR3 contains 19 residues. The CDR3 sequence is CASSRLSGLAGQNTGELFF. The DNA for the CDR3 is TGTGCCAGCAGCCGGCTCTCAGGGCTAGCGGGTCAGAACACCGGGGAGCTGTTTTTT.

A few counts support this clonotype. This chain connects TRBV19 to TRBJ2-6; D is perhaps TRBD1 (6 bases). The CDR3 has 16 amino acids. Between the trimmed V and J ends, which lost 7 bases and 5 bases, there was a span of 18 bases. Germline loops: CDR1 LNHDA, CDR2 SQIVND (reference sequence). The DNA of the CDR3 is TGTGCCAGTACCGAGACAGGAAAATCCCGGGCCAACGTCCTGACTTTC. It specifies CASTETGKSRANVLTF. Together with reference TRBV19 and TRBJ2-6, the CDR3 gives the full variable domain: DGGITQSPKYLFRKEGQNVTLSCEQNLNHDAMYWYRQDPGQGLRLIYYSQIVNDFQKGDIAEGYSVSREKKESFPLTVTSAQKNPTAFYLCASTETGKSRANVLTFGAGSRLTVL.

This clonotype was seen repeatedly, ten times or more. The rearrangement joins TRBV28 to TRBJ1-2; D ambiguous. V lost 3 bases, J lost 4 bases, and 12 bases lay in between. The germline V gene encodes CDR1 MDHEN and CDR2 SYDVKM. The CDR3 loop spans 14 amino acids. This CDR3 reads CASSFSRAAYGYTF. CDR3 nucleotides: TGTGCCAGCAGTTTCTCCCGGGCAGCCTATGGCTACACCTTC.